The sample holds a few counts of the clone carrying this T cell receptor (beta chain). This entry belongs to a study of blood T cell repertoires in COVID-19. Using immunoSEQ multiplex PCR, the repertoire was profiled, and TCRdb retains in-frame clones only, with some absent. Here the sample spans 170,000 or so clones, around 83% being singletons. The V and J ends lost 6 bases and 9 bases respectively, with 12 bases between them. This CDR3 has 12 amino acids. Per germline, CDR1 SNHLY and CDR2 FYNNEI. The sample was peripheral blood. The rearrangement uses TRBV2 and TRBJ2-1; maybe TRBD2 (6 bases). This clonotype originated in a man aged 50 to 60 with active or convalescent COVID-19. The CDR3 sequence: CASRGGLTEQFF. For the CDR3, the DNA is TGTGCCAGCAGGGGGGGACTCACTGAGCAGTTCTTC.